The rows below give T cell receptor beta chains drawn from one sample of a study of cytotoxic CD8 clonotypes in ibrutinib-treated CLL. Profiled with immunoSEQ multiplex PCR; TCRdb holds only in-frame clones, not every one. Among 300,000 or so clones, under 70% were seen once, and the ten largest hold roughly 6.3%. This specimen consisted of PBMCs, obtained after 36 months of ibrutinib treatment. Every receptor here comes from a human donor with chronic lymphocytic leukemia. CDR3s include the opening cysteine and the closing phenylalanine or tryptophan. The order of the fields is J gene, D gene, V gene, clone size, CDR3 protein, CDR3 DNA. The D gene is left open where the match is weak. Clone size appears in some rows only: once, few, many, or a class for an expanded clone.

J: TRBJ2-7; D: -; V: TRBV10-1; size: -; CDR3: CASSAEDIYEQYF; DNA: TGCGCCAGCAGTGCGGAGGATATCTACGAGCAGTACTTC
J: TRBJ1-2; D: TRBD1; V: TRBV28; size: -; CDR3: CASSWDRGGANYGYTF; DNA: TGTGCCAGCAGTTGGGACAGGGGAGGGGCTAACTATGGCTACACCTTC
J: TRBJ2-4; D: -; V: TRBV9; size: -; CDR3: CASSAQGHAKNIQYF; DNA: TGTGCCAGCAGCGCCCAGGGGCACGCCAAAAACATTCAGTACTTC
J: TRBJ1-1; D: -; V: TRBV10-1; size: -; CDR3: CASTGTIGAEAFF; DNA: TGCGCCAGCACCGGGACCATTGGCGCTGAAGCTTTCTTT
J: TRBJ2-6; D: -; V: TRBV5-1; size: few; CDR3: CASSRSSPGANVLTF; DNA: TGCGCCAGCAGCCGCTCCAGCCCTGGGGCCAACGTCCTGACTTTC
J: TRBJ2-7; D: TRBD1; V: TRBV18; size: -; CDR3: CASSLDRDAEQYF; DNA: TGTGCCAGCTCACTGGACAGGGATGCCGAGCAGTACTTC
J: TRBJ1-5; D: -; V: TRBV2; size: once; CDR3: CASSLGWGNQPQHF; DNA: TGTGCCAGCAGTTTAGGGTGGGGGAATCAGCCCCAGCATTTT
J: TRBJ2-1; D: -; V: TRBV18; size: -; CDR3: CASSPKDIGYNEQFF; DNA: TGTGCCAGCTCACCGAAAGATATAGGTTACAATGAGCAGTTCTTC
J: TRBJ1-5; D: -; V: TRBV6-1; size: few; CDR3: CASSDPRRGGTFNQPQHF; DNA: TGTGCCAGCAGTGACCCTCGAAGGGGGGGAACCTTCAATCAGCCCCAGCATTTT
J: TRBJ2-1; D: TRBD2; V: TRBV4-1; size: few; CDR3: CASSYSGGTGTREQFF; DNA: TGCGCCAGCAGCTATTCGGGGGGGACGGGCACTCGTGAGCAGTTCTTC
J: TRBJ2-1; D: TRBD2; V: TRBV9; size: -; CDR3: CASSAWPGLASYNEQFF; DNA: TGTGCCAGCAGCGCCTGGCCGGGACTAGCGTCGTACAATGAGCAGTTCTTC
J: TRBJ1-3; D: -; V: TRBV29-1; size: -; CDR3: CSVSTIGNTIYF; DNA: TGCAGCGTATCTACGATCGGAAACACCATATATTTT
J: TRBJ2-1; D: -; V: TRBV10-1; size: -; CDR3: CASSESLSLNEQFF; DNA: TGCGCCAGCAGTGAGTCCCTTAGCCTCAATGAGCAGTTCTTC
J: TRBJ2-1; D: TRBD1; V: TRBV29-1; size: -; CDR3: CSVEAFDRGSYNEQFF; DNA: TGCAGCGTTGAAGCCTTTGACAGGGGCTCCTACAATGAGCAGTTCTTC
J: TRBJ1-4; D: TRBD1; V: TRBV27; size: -; CDR3: CASSPFVQGAKEKLFF; DNA: TGTGCCAGCAGTCCCTTTGTGCAGGGGGCGAAAGAAAAACTGTTTTTT
J: TRBJ1-2; D: TRBD1; V: TRBV6-1; size: -; CDR3: CASKFGQGGYGYTF; DNA: TGTGCCAGCAAATTCGGACAGGGAGGCTATGGCTACACCTTC
J: TRBJ2-1; D: -; V: TRBV6-4; size: -; CDR3: CASSAEGLPYNEQFF; DNA: TGTGCCAGCAGTGCAGAGGGGTTACCCTACAATGAGCAGTTCTTC
J: TRBJ2-7; D: -; V: TRBV18; size: -; CDR3: CASSPLRNYEQYF; DNA: TGTGCCAGCTCACCATTGCGAAACTACGAGCAGTACTTC
J: TRBJ1-4; D: -; V: TRBV7-9; size: -; CDR3: CAGGFNEKLFF; DNA: TGTGCCGGAGGATTTAATGAAAAACTGTTTTTT
J: TRBJ1-2; D: -; V: TRBV7-8; size: few; CDR3: CASSGGANYGYTF; DNA: TGTGCCAGCAGCGGCGGGGCTAACTATGGCTACACCTTC
J: TRBJ1-1; D: TRBD1; V: TRBV5-6; size: -; CDR3: CASSLDSGTANTEAFF; DNA: TGTGCCAGCAGCTTGGACAGCGGGACAGCCAACACTGAAGCTTTCTTT
J: TRBJ1-2; D: -; V: TRBV29-1; size: -; CDR3: CSVDAPGTGGDYGYTF; DNA: TGCAGCGTTGATGCCCCTGGCACGGGGGGAGATTATGGCTACACCTTC
J: TRBJ2-7; D: TRBD2; V: TRBV2; size: -; CDR3: CATPGGQGYEQYF; DNA: TGTGCCACCCCGGGGGGGCAGGGTTACGAGCAGTACTTC
J: TRBJ2-2; D: -; V: TRBV9; size: -; CDR3: CASSVDGLFTGELFF; DNA: TGTGCCAGCAGCGTGGATGGACTCTTCACCGGGGAGCTGTTTTTT
J: TRBJ1-2; D: TRBD1; V: TRBV7-6; size: -; CDR3: CASSSGTGVDYTF; DNA: TGTGCCAGCAGCTCCGGGACAGGCGTCGACTACACCTTC
J: TRBJ2-3; D: TRBD2; V: TRBV7-3; size: -; CDR3: CASSLTPLAGGPRTQYF; DNA: TGTGCCAGCAGCCTCACGCCCCTAGCGGGAGGGCCGCGGACGCAGTATTTT
J: TRBJ1-1; D: -; V: TRBV19; size: -; CDR3: CASKRSPGAEVTEAFF; DNA: TGTGCCAGTAAAAGGTCCCCAGGGGCGGAGGTCACTGAAGCTTTCTTT
J: TRBJ1-2; D: -; V: TRBV7-9; size: -; CDR3: CASSLVRVAKDGYTF; DNA: TGTGCCAGCAGCTTAGTGAGGGTTGCGAAGGACGGCTACACCTTC
J: TRBJ2-7; D: TRBD1; V: TRBV6-6; size: -; CDR3: CASSYAVGTGSYEQYF; DNA: TGTGCCAGCAGTTACGCCGTTGGGACAGGCTCCTACGAGCAGTACTTC
J: TRBJ1-1; D: TRBD1; V: TRBV15; size: -; CDR3: CATSRDQGARGTEAFF; DNA: TGTGCCACCAGCAGAGATCAGGGGGCCCGAGGCACTGAAGCTTTCTTT
J: TRBJ2-3; D: TRBD2; V: TRBV5-1; size: -; CDR3: CASSSGLAGGVWADTQYF; DNA: TGCGCCAGCAGCTCGGGACTAGCGGGAGGTGTATGGGCAGATACGCAGTATTTT
J: TRBJ1-2; D: -; V: TRBV28; size: -; CDR3: CASSLDVGYGYTF; DNA: TGTGCCAGCAGCCTCGACGTAGGATATGGCTACACCTTC
J: TRBJ2-3; D: -; V: TRBV13; size: -; CDR3: CASSLGPAQYLDTQYF; DNA: TGTGCCAGCAGCTTAGGTCCGGCCCAGTATTTGGATACGCAGTATTTT
J: TRBJ2-5; D: -; V: TRBV6-6; size: -; CDR3: CASSYGEDGTQYF; DNA: TGTGCCAGCAGTTACGGGGAAGATGGGACCCAGTACTTC
J: TRBJ2-3; D: -; V: TRBV1; size: -; CDR3: CTSSLKGPSGGFYCTDTQYF; DNA: TGCACCAGCAGCCTCAAGGGCCCTAGCGGGGGCTTCTATTGCACAGATACGCAGTATTTT
J: TRBJ1-1; D: -; V: TRBV4-1; size: -; CDR3: CASSHLVTGRAEAFF; DNA: TGCGCCAGCAGCCATTTAGTTACAGGGCGGGCTGAAGCTTTCTTT
J: TRBJ1-3; D: -; V: TRBV2; size: -; CDR3: CASSKGGALSGNTIYF; DNA: TGTGCCAGCAGTAAGGGCGGGGCCCTCTCTGGAAACACCATATATTTT
J: TRBJ2-3; D: -; V: TRBV7-3; size: once; CDR3: CASSRLGGADTQYF; DNA: TGTGCCAGCAGCCGACTAGGGGGTGCAGATACGCAGTATTTT
J: TRBJ2-7; D: -; V: TRBV2; size: few; CDR3: CASSPAYAYEQYF; DNA: TGTGCCAGCAGTCCGGCCTACGCCTACGAGCAGTACTTC
J: TRBJ2-7; D: -; V: TRBV4-1; size: few; CDR3: CASSQAISYEQYF; DNA: TGCGCCAGCAGCCAAGCTATTTCCTACGAGCAGTACTTC
J: TRBJ2-7; D: -; V: TRBV12-2; size: -; CDR3: CASRPGQFHSSYEQYF; DNA: TGTGCAAGTCGGCCCGGACAGTTCCATAGCTCCTACGAGCAGTACTTC
J: TRBJ1-4; D: TRBD1; V: TRBV4-1; size: -; CDR3: CASSYDHNRGEKLFF; DNA: TGCGCCAGCAGCTACGACCACAACAGGGGTGAAAAACTGTTTTTT
J: TRBJ1-5; D: TRBD1; V: TRBV2; size: -; CDR3: CASHKGQMNQPQHF; DNA: TGTGCCAGCCACAAGGGACAGATGAATCAGCCCCAGCATTTT
J: TRBJ2-5; D: TRBD2; V: TRBV6-6; size: -; CDR3: CASSYSKLAGETQYF; DNA: TGTGCCAGCAGTTACTCGAAACTAGCGGGAGAGACCCAGTACTTC
J: TRBJ2-5; D: TRBD1; V: TRBV5-4; size: -; CDR3: CASSLLFQGAGETQYF; DNA: TGTGCCAGCAGCTTGCTCTTCCAGGGGGCAGGGGAGACCCAGTACTTC
J: TRBJ2-1; D: TRBD2; V: TRBV6-5; size: -; CDR3: CASKTSGSRNEQFF; DNA: TGTGCCAGCAAAACTAGCGGGAGCAGGAATGAGCAGTTCTTC
J: TRBJ2-3; D: -; V: TRBV5-1; size: -; CDR3: CASSSDPFTDTQYF; DNA: TGCGCCAGCAGCTCCGACCCTTTTACAGATACGCAGTATTTT
J: TRBJ1-1; D: -; V: TRBV7-9; size: few; CDR3: CASSEEMGEAFF; DNA: TGTGCCAGCAGCGAGGAGATGGGAGAAGCTTTCTTT
J: TRBJ1-6; D: -; V: TRBV5-1; size: -; CDR3: CASSPLGGGNNSPLHF; DNA: TGCGCCAGCAGCCCTCTTGGAGGGGGGAATAATTCACCCCTCCACTTT
J: TRBJ1-2; D: -; V: TRBV7-8; size: few; CDR3: CASSSRDGPYGYTF; DNA: TGTGCCAGCAGCTCCCGAGACGGCCCGTATGGCTACACCTTC